This T cell receptor (beta chain) was recovered during a study of spatial heterogeneity in lung cancer. This clonotype was detected many times. Every TCR cDNA molecule bore a unique molecular identifier. MiXCR was run by TCRdb on the 5' RACE reads, yielding one entry per CDR3 protein. The sample records more than 10,000 distinct CDR3 sequences, 3.8% being singletons. Per germline, CDR1 SGHTA and CDR2 FQGNSA. Trimming removed 1 base from V and 5 bases from J, with 14 bases in between. The CDR3 is 15 amino acids. Time point in this sample: sample taken at primary tumor resection. TCRs were sequenced from unsorted whole RNA of tumor, nontumor lung or PBMC.

This receptor was identified in a male donor with early-stage non-small cell lung cancer. This material consisted of PBMCs, taken at surgery. The chain has TRBV7-2 and TRBJ2-5; D gene unclear. The CDR3 is CASSLGANPGETQYF. Written as DNA, the CDR3 is TGTGCCAGCAGCTTAGGGGCGAATCCCGGGGAGACCCAGTACTTC.